One and the same sample provided the 32 T cell receptor beta chains below, sequenced in a study of human T cells and chemical hapten exposure. TCRdb re-analysed the RACE reads in MiXCR, keeping a single row per CDR3 protein. Of around 120,000 distinct CDR3 sequences listed, approximately 9.9% are singletons. As to time point: patch test 1, 2 weeks after DPC sensitization. Treatment in this sample: therapeutic diphenylcyclopropenone sensitization with weekly scalp DPC. Sample: whole blood, taken in connection with sensitization to the hapten diphenylcyclopropenone (DPC). These receptor sequences come from a woman aged 40 to 49 with alopecia areata. Some clones in this sample may be carry-over from other donors' samples.

This clonotype was detected ten times or more. Written as DNA, the CDR3 is TGCGCCAGCAGCCAGGAAGACAGGGTGGGGAACACAGATACGCAGTATTTT. Translating it yields CASSQEDRVGNTDTQYF. This chain connects TRBV4-1 to TRBJ2-3; 7 nucleotides match TRBD1. The germline V gene encodes CDR1 MGHRA and CDR2 YSYEKL. There are 17 residues in the CDR3. After removal of 3 bases from V and 2 bases from J, the junction contained 11 bases not matched to a gene.

This clonotype was seen repeatedly, ten times or more. This rearrangement joins TRBV19 to TRBJ2-1, with D possibly TRBD2 on 6 matching bases. CDR3 length: 15 amino acids. Deletions cut 10 bases from V and 7 bases from J, with 23 bases between. Germline CDR1 reads LNHDA; CDR2 reads SQIVND (reference sequence). The CDR3 DNA reads as TGTGCCACGAACGTACAAGGAGGGAACGGGAATGAGCAGTTCTTC. Residues: CATNVQGGNGNEQFF.

In this sample, this clonotype turned up a few times. The chain employs TRBV28 and TRBJ2-7; the D gene could be TRBD1 or TRBD2 (5 bases each). CDR3 length equals 15 residues. The V gene lost 7 bases and the J gene lost 7 bases, with 23 bases spanning the gap. Germline loops: CDR1 MDHEN, CDR2 SYDVKM. The CDR3 coding sequence is TGTGCCAGCACCCAACCGGGACCCACTTCTTATGAGCAGTACTTC. This codes for CASTQPGPTSYEQYF.

This clonotype has more than one count but fewer than ten. The V gene is TRBV5-1, the J gene TRBJ2-6; tentative D call: TRBD1 (6 bases). V lost 3 bases and J 2 bases, leaving 9 bases between the germline ends. CDR3 length equals 15 residues. CDR1 is SGHRS, CDR2 YFSETQ, per germline. CDR3 loop: CASSWNRAGANVLTF. The CDR3 DNA reads TGCGCCAGCAGCTGGAACAGGGCTGGGGCCAACGTCCTGACTTTC.

This clonotype has more than one count but fewer than ten. The V gene is TRBV28, the J gene TRBJ2-7, with D unclear. In germline, CDR1 is MDHEN, CDR2 SYDVKM. Trimming pared 2 bases from V and 3 bases from J, leaving 8 bases between. The CDR3 is 13 residues long. The CDR3 sequence: CASSLQVFYEQYF. The CDR3, as DNA: TGTGCCAGCAGTTTACAGGTTTTCTACGAGCAGTACTTC.

This clonotype was seen more than once but under ten times. The V call is TRBV2, the J call TRBJ2-1; 10 nucleotides line up with TRBD2. The length of the CDR3 is 14 residues. After removal of 11 bases from V and 6 bases from J, the junction contained 10 bases not matched to a gene. The germline gives CDR1 SNHLY, CDR2 FYNNEI. The CDR3 region is CARHLAGVSNEQFF. The CDR3 nucleotides read TGTGCCCGCCACCTAGCGGGAGTATCCAATGAGCAGTTCTTC.

This clonotype was counted between two and nine times. The gene calls are TRBV9 and TRBJ2-5; D remains unclear. This CDR3 is built from 14 residues. The V gene lost 0 bases and the J gene lost 2 bases, with 8 bases spanning the gap. The germline V gene has CDR1 SGDLS and CDR2 YYNGEE. The CDR3 loop is CASSVASGQETQYF. DNA for the CDR3: TGTGCCAGCAGCGTAGCTTCTGGGCAAGAGACCCAGTACTTC.

In its sample, this clonotype was seen a few times. The rearrangement joins TRBV5-1 to TRBJ2-3; D not resolved. There are 14 residues in the CDR3. V was shortened by 6 bases and J by 2 bases, with 13 bases between the two germline ends. Germline assignment: CDR1 SGHRS and CDR2 YFSETQ. The DNA for the CDR3 is TGCGCCAGCACCATGGGGAAACCCACAGATACGCAGTATTTT. It yields the protein CASTMGKPTDTQYF.

This clonotype has at least ten counts. V is TRBV3-1 and J is TRBJ2-3; D is undetermined. The germline V gene encodes CDR1 LGHDT and CDR2 YNNKEL (reference sequence). The CDR3 consists of 14 residues. V shed 1 base and J shed 6 bases, with 11 bases lying between them. CDR3 DNA: TGTGCCAGCAGCCAAGGGCTAGTGTTCGATACGCAGTATTTT. Its translation: CASSQGLVFDTQYF.

This clonotype appeared a few times. The genes are TRBV5-4 and TRBJ2-7; 12 positions agree with TRBD1. V trimming: 4 bases; J trimming: 7 bases; junction bases outside the gene matches: 6. Germline loops: CDR1 SGHNT, CDR2 YYREEE (reference sequence). The CDR3 runs 14 residues. The CDR3 bases are TGTGCCAGCAGCCCACGGGACAGGGGGCAAGAGCAGTACTTC. Its protein product is CASSPRDRGQEQYF. Using reference TRBV5-4 and TRBJ2-7 for the parts outside the CDR3, the full variable domain is ETGVTQSPTHLIKTRGQQVTLRCSSQSGHNTVSWYQQALGQGPQFIFQYYREEENGRGNFPPRFSGLQFPNYSSELNVNALELDDSALYLCASSPRDRGQEQYFGPGTRLTVT.

This clonotype was seen many times. The V and J genes are TRBV20-1 and TRBJ2-3; 9 bases are a match to TRBD2. V trimming: 5 bases; J trimming: 0 bases; junction bases outside the gene matches: 12. The CDR3 extends over 17 amino acids. Germline-derived CDR1 and CDR2 are DFQATT and SNEGSKA (reference sequence). CDR3: CSAHAGSGGLSTDTQYF. The CDR3 nucleotides are TGCAGTGCTCACGCCGGCAGCGGGGGGTTGAGCACAGATACGCAGTATTTT.

The rearrangement uses TRBV9 and TRBJ2-1, with TRBD2 as a possible D gene (5 bases). The germline CDR1 and CDR2 sequences are SGDLS and YYNGEE. CDR3 length equals 14 residues. Trimming left V 4 bases short and J 4 bases short, with 12 bases between. CDR3 DNA: TGTGCCAGCAGCCAGAGCGGAGCTTACAATGAGCAGTTCTTC. Protein: CASSQSGAYNEQFF.

In its sample, this clonotype was seen many times. This rearrangement joins TRBV10-3 to TRBJ2-7; 10 positions match TRBD1. Trimming took 6 bases from V and 5 from J; bases not matched to a gene: 7. CDR3 size: 14 residues. Per the germline V gene, CDR1 is ENHRY and CDR2 is SYGVKD. The CDR3 nucleotides read TGTGCCATCAGGGGACAGGGGAGTAGGCACGAGCAGTACTTC. Translated, it gives CAIRGQGSRHEQYF.

The rearrangement links TRBV4-3 to TRBJ1-1; D is undetermined. From germline, CDR1 is LGHNA and CDR2 YSLEER. V lost 0 bases and J 0 bases, leaving 8 bases between the germline ends. CDR3 length: 15 amino acids. The CDR3 nucleotides are TGCGCCAGCAGCCAAGAAAACGGATTGAACACTGAAGCTTTCTTT. Translated: CASSQENGLNTEAFF.

The sample holds many counts of this clonotype. The rearrangement uses TRBV6-2 or TRBV6-3 and TRBJ2-5, with 10 bases identical to TRBD2. This CDR3 is 15 amino acids long. Germline lookup yields CDR1 MNHEY and CDR2 SVGEGT. With 5 bases clipped from V and 4 bases from J, the junction kept 7 bases outside the gene matches. The CDR3 sequence: CASSPLAGVRETQYF. The CDR3 nucleotides read TGTGCCAGCAGTCCGCTAGCGGGAGTCCGAGAGACCCAGTACTTC.

This clonotype was counted at least ten times. The chain combines TRBV20-1 with TRBJ2-1; TRBD2 aligns across 7 bases. V shed 4 bases and J 2 bases; nucleotides not matched to a gene: 5. This CDR3 region has 14 residues. Germline assignment: CDR1 DFQATT and CDR2 SNEGSKA (reference sequence). The chain's CDR3 is CSANRAGAYNEQFF. CDR3 bases: TGCAGTGCTAATCGGGCGGGAGCCTACAATGAGCAGTTCTTC.

The chain is built from TRBV24-1 and TRBJ2-7; 9 bases agree with TRBD2. V dropped 4 bases and J dropped 1; count of bases not matched to a gene: 19. The CDR3 consists of 20 residues. Germline V lookup: CDR1 KGHDR, CDR2 SFDVKD. The CDR3 loop is CATSDRTSGATSGISYEQYF. CDR3 bases: TGTGCCACCAGTGACCGAACCTCGGGGGCGACTAGCGGAATATCCTACGAGCAGTACTTC.

The V call is TRBV7-2, the J call TRBJ1-1, with D perhaps matching TRBD1 (6 bases). The CDR3 has 13 residues. Germline CDR1 and CDR2: SGHTA and FQGNSA. The V and J ends lost 0 bases and 8 bases respectively, with 10 bases between them. The DNA of the CDR3 is TGTGCCAGCAGCTTAGCGAGCAGGGGAGAAGCTTTCTTT. Translating gives CASSLASRGEAFF.

The rearrangement links TRBV19 to TRBJ1-5, with D possibly being TRBD1 (5 bases). The CDR3 extends over 15 amino acids. The V and J ends lost 1 base and 5 bases respectively, with 12 bases between them. CDR1 is LNHDA and CDR2 is SQIVND in the germline V gene (reference sequence). The CDR3 DNA reads TGTGCCAGTAGTATAGGAGGGGTAGTCGATCAGCCCCAGCATTTT. Protein sequence: CASSIGGVVDQPQHF.

This clonotype was detected a few times. The gene calls are TRBV30 and TRBJ2-4; D is unresolved. The CDR3 contains 12 residues. Trimming took off 2 bases at V and 6 bases at J, with 8 bases between the two ends. Germline V gene lookup returns CDR1 GTSNPN and CDR2 SVGIG (reference sequence). In DNA, the CDR3 is TGTGCCTGGAGTATAGGACCAAACATTCAGTACTTC. This translates into CAWSIGPNIQYF. Full variable domain (rest looked up from reference TRBV30 and TRBJ2-4): SQTIHQWPATLVQPVGSPLSLECTVEGTSNPNLYWYRQAAGRGLQLLFYSVGIGQISSEVPQNLSASRPQDRQFILSSKKLLLSDSGFYLCAWSIGPNIQYFGAGTRLSVL.

This clonotype was recorded a few times. The chain has TRBV6-5 and TRBJ2-2; 10 bases fit TRBD1. Germline trimming cut 6 bases from V and 5 bases from J; bases unmatched to any gene: 6. The length of the CDR3 is 15 residues. Germline CDR1 reads MNHEY; CDR2 reads SVGAGI. The CDR3 nucleotides are TGTGCCAGCAGCCTGGACAGGGGGTCAACCGGGGAGCTGTTTTTT. It translates to CASSLDRGSTGELFF.

CDR3: CASSPLENTEAFF. The CDR3 coding sequence is TGTGCCAGCTCACCATTAGAGAACACTGAAGCTTTCTTT. The chain uses TRBV18 and TRBJ1-1; unclear D gene. Germline V gene lookup returns CDR1 KGHSH and CDR2 LQKENI. Trimming left V 2 bases short and J 1 base short, with 5 bases between. This CDR3 region has 13 residues.

This clonotype was recorded many times. J is TRBJ1-1 and V is TRBV7-2, with TRBD1 matching over 8 bases. Trimming took 5 bases from V and 2 from J; bases not matched to a gene: 10. The CDR3 covers 16 residues. The germline gives CDR1 SGHTA, CDR2 FQGNSA. The CDR3 loop reads CASSPRGGTGNTEAFF. The CDR3 DNA sequence: TGTGCCAGCAGCCCCCGTGGCGGGACAGGAAACACTGAAGCTTTCTTT.

The V and J genes are TRBV20-1 and TRBJ2-7, with no clear D. The germline V gene has CDR1 DFQATT and CDR2 SNEGSKA (reference sequence). The CDR3 spans 13 residues. The ends were cut back, 3 bases at V and 0 bases at J, with 9 bases in the middle. The CDR3 coding sequence is TGCAGTGCTAGTGGGTATAGCTCCTACGAGCAGTACTTC. Its protein is CSASGYSSYEQYF.

This clonotype was seen ten or more times. The chain combines TRBV29-1 with TRBJ2-7; D is unresolved. Trimming took 4 bases from V and 3 from J, leaving 7 bases between them. CDR3 length equals 11 residues. The germline V gene encodes CDR1 SQVTM and CDR2 ANQGSEA. CDR3 in amino acids: CSVGQVYEQYF. The CDR3 nucleotides are TGCAGCGTTGGGCAGGTCTACGAGCAGTACTTC.

The J gene is TRBJ1-2, the V gene TRBV28, with 7 bases matching TRBD1. Germline CDR1 MDHEN, CDR2 SYDVKM. The CDR3 has 13 residues. V trimming: 9 bases; J trimming: 4 bases; junction bases outside the gene matches: 8. The CDR3 sequence: CASEQGTPYGYTF. The CDR3, as DNA: TGTGCCAGTGAACAGGGGACTCCCTATGGCTACACCTTC.

This clonotype showed up just a few times. The CDR3 DNA sequence: TGTGCCAGCTCACCCTCCCCCTCGGAAAACATTCAGTACTTC. Translated: CASSPSPSENIQYF. This chain links TRBV18 with TRBJ2-4, with D uncertain. CDR1 is KGHSH and CDR2 is LQKENI in the germline V gene. Trimming stripped 3 bases from V and 5 bases from J, with 11 bases between. The CDR3 has 14 residues. The full variable domain, with the rest looked up from reference TRBV18 and TRBJ2-4, is NAGVMQNPRHLVRRRGQEARLRCSPMKGHSHVYWYRQLPEEGLKFMVYLQKENIIDESGMPKERFSAEFPKEGPSILRIQQVVRGDSAAYFCASSPSPSENIQYFGAGTRLSVL.

This clonotype showed up just a few times. The J gene is TRBJ2-2, the V gene TRBV27; D perhaps matches TRBD1 (5 bases). Per the germline V gene, CDR1 is MNHEY and CDR2 is SMNVEV (reference sequence). Trimming pared 2 bases from V and 4 bases from J, leaving 11 bases between. The CDR3 has 15 residues. CDR3 sequence (DNA): TGTGCCAGCAGTTTAGGGGCAGGGCCCACCGGGGAGCTGTTTTTT. The encoded protein is CASSLGAGPTGELFF.

For this clonotype: A much more abundant neighbour one base away suggests this may be a read error. The chain carries TRBV5-1 and TRBJ2-3, with TRBD2 matching over 7 bases. The V segment lost 4 bases and the J segment 9 bases; nucleotides outside the gene matches: 11. The germline V gene has CDR1 SGHRS and CDR2 YFSETQ. The CDR3 runs 14 residues. The CDR3 DNA sequence: TGCGCCAGCAGCCAAGGGACTACCGGAGAAACGCAGTATTTT. It translates to CASSQGTTGETQYF.

This clonotype was counted at least ten times. The chain links TRBV6-6 to TRBJ2-5, with D perhaps matching TRBD2 (5 bases). This CDR3 is 14 amino acids long. Deletions cut 6 bases from V and 3 bases from J, with 14 bases between. Germline V gene lookup returns CDR1 MNHNY and CDR2 SVGAGI (reference sequence). CDR3 bases: TGTGCCAGCAGGACACGTTTAGCGAAAGAGACCCAGTACTTC. Translating gives CASRTRLAKETQYF.

This chain joins TRBV7-3 and TRBJ1-1, with a tentative D call TRBD1 (5 bases). This CDR3 is built from 14 residues. V lost 5 bases, J lost 1 base, and 11 bases lay in between. Germline loops: CDR1 SGHTA, CDR2 FQGTGA. In nucleotides, the CDR3 is TGTGCCAGCAGCCCTGGGGCCCAGAACACTGAAGCTTTCTTT. Residues: CASSPGAQNTEAFF.

This clonotype was counted a few times. The chain combines TRBV6-5 with TRBJ2-1; the D gene is possibly TRBD2 (7 bases). The V end was cut by 7 bases, the J end by 5 bases, with 21 bases between. Germline lookup yields CDR1 MNHEY and CDR2 SVGAGI. The CDR3 length is 16 residues. The CDR3 nucleotides read TGTGCCAGCATCCGGGGGGCTAGCGGAGGGGACAATGAGCAGTTCTTC. Residues: CASIRGASGGDNEQFF.